Listed below are T cell receptor beta chains from one sample, sequenced in a study of cytomegalovirus exposure and HLA in healthy donors. The assay was immunoSEQ multiplex PCR, and TCRdb's table has in-frame clones only and misses some. The data show 160,000 or so clones, 82% seen once. Input material: PBMCs. The receptors shown here come from a man aged 50 to 59 in good health and CMV-seropositive. Both conserved end residues are part of each CDR3. D genes are given only for firm matches. Not every row has a clone size; where given, it reads once, few, many or a size class.

j_call | clone_size | d_call | v_call | cdr3_nt | cdr3_aa
TRBJ2-3 | many | TRBD2 | TRBV7-2 | TGTGCCAGCAGCGAACCCTACCGGGAGGTAGGCGGCACAGATACGCAGTATTTT | CASSEPYREVGGTDTQYF
TRBJ2-1 | . | TRBD2 | TRBV19 | TGTGCCAGTAGTCTCGGGACTAGCGGATCCTACAATGAGCAGTTCTTC | CASSLGTSGSYNEQFF
TRBJ1-4 | . | TRBD1 | TRBV7-2 | TGTGCCAGCAGCTTGGACAGGGTTGAAAAACTGTTTTTT | CASSLDRVEKLFF
TRBJ1-1 | . | TRBD1 | TRBV12-5 | TGTGCTAGTGGTTTGCTGCGACTGGGACAGGGGACGGCTGAAGCTTTCTTT | CASGLLRLGQGTAEAFF
TRBJ1-1 | . | . | TRBV19 | TGTGCCAGTAGTCCCGCTCCAGTGGAGGGCGAAGCTTTCTTT | CASSPAPVEGEAFF
TRBJ1-3 | . | . | TRBV5-4 | TGTGCCAGCAGCCCGGAGGGCAGGGAAGGAAACACCATATATTTT | CASSPEGREGNTIYF
TRBJ2-3 | . | . | TRBV7-6 | TGTGCCAGCAGCTCCGGAGGTGCAGCTACGCAGTATTTT | CASSSGGAATQYF
TRBJ1-4 | . | . | TRBV15 | TGTGCCACCAGCACCCAGTATACCCAGGGGACTAAGACTAATGAAAAACTGTTTTTT | CATSTQYTQGTKTNEKLFF
TRBJ2-1 | . | TRBD2 | TRBV2 | TGTGCCAGTAATAGCGGGAGAGTGGATGAGCAGTTCTTC | CASNSGRVDEQFF
TRBJ2-7 | once | . | TRBV7-9 | TGTGCCAGCAGCTTAGTGGGCAGGTACCAATCCTACGAGCAGTACTTC | CASSLVGRYQSYEQYF
TRBJ2-5 | . | . | TRBV30 | TGTGCCTGGTCCGGGGGAGAGACCCAGTACTTC | CAWSGGETQYF
TRBJ2-3 | . | TRBD1 | TRBV30 | TGTGCCTGGAGCTCGGGACAGGGAGATACGCAGTATTTT | CAWSSGQGDTQYF
TRBJ1-5 | . | . | TRBV19 | TGTGCCAGTAGTGCTGCGCACAGTTCTAATCAGCCCCAGCATTTT | CASSAAHSSNQPQHF
TRBJ1-1 | . | TRBD1 | TRBV5-1 | TGCGCCAGCAGCTTGGGGGGACAGATATCCACTGAAGCTTTCTTT | CASSLGGQISTEAFF
TRBJ2-7 | . | . | TRBV7-2 | TGTGCCAGCAGCCAGGTGGGGGGGCGTTCCTACGAGCAGTACTTC | CASSQVGGRSYEQYF
TRBJ2-1 | . | TRBD2 | TRBV6-5 | TGTGCCAGCAGAAACCCTAGCGGCAATGAGCAGTTCTTC | CASRNPSGNEQFF
TRBJ2-7 | . | . | TRBV20-1 | TGCAGTGCAGGGGGCTCCTACGAGCAGTACTTC | CSAGGSYEQYF
TRBJ1-2 | . | . | TRBV7-9 | TGTGCCAGCAGCTTCCTCCCTAGGGAGGGCTACACCTTC | CASSFLPREGYTF
TRBJ2-3 | . | . | TRBV14 | TGTGCCAGCAGCTCAAAGGATATATTTGGAGGGCGGGGAGATACGCAGTATTTT | CASSSKDIFGGRGDTQYF
TRBJ1-1 | . | . | TRBV5-1 | TGCGCCAGCAGCTTGGAAGGGGTAGTGAACACTGAAGCTTTCTTT | CASSLEGVVNTEAFF
TRBJ1-6 | . | TRBD1 | TRBV5-6 | TGTGCCAGCAGCTTCCGGACAGGGGGCCGTTCACCCCTCCACTTT | CASSFRTGGRSPLHF
TRBJ1-4 | . | . | TRBV7-2 | TGTGCCGTAGGGGTAGAAAAACTGTTTTTT | CAVGVEKLFF
TRBJ1-2 | . | TRBD1 | TRBV28 | TGTGCCAGCAGTGGCGGACAGGGCACCTATGGCTACACCTTC | CASSGGQGTYGYTF
TRBJ2-3 | . | . | TRBV7-2 | TGTGCCAGCAGCTTTAACAGGGCCCTCAGCACAGATACGCAGTATTTT | CASSFNRALSTDTQYF
TRBJ1-2 | . | TRBD1 | TRBV9 | TGTGCCAGCAGCGGGCAGGGACAGGGCGTCTATGGCTACACCTTC | CASSGQGQGVYGYTF
TRBJ1-5 | . | . | TRBV19 | TGTGCCAGTAGCATCCGGGGGGCGAATAGCAATCAGCCCCAGCATTTT | CASSIRGANSNQPQHF
TRBJ2-2 | . | TRBD1 | TRBV7-3 | TGTGCCAGCAGCCCCGGGACAGCTTACACCGGGGAGCTGTTTTTT | CASSPGTAYTGELFF
TRBJ2-1 | . | TRBD1 | TRBV5-1 | TGCGCCGGTTGGCTGAGGGGACAGGGGTTGAATGAGCAGTTCTTC | CAGWLRGQGLNEQFF
TRBJ2-1 | . | TRBD2 | TRBV18 | TGTGCCAGCTCACCACCGGGACTAGCTAGGGCGAAGCAGTTCTTC | CASSPPGLARAKQFF
TRBJ2-4 | . | . | TRBV28 | TGTGCCAGCATAGGGGTTTTTGAAAACATTCAGTACTTC | CASIGVFENIQYF
TRBJ1-2 | . | TRBD1 | TRBV4-1 | TGCGCCAGCAGCCAAGGGACAGGGGGCTATGGCTACACCTTC | CASSQGTGGYGYTF
TRBJ2-1 | . | TRBD2 | TRBV29-1 | TGCAGCGCCGCTAGCGGGACGGGGAATGAGCAGTTCTTC | CSAASGTGNEQFF
TRBJ2-7 | . | . | TRBV10-3 | TGTGCCATCAGTGATATGACAGACTCCTACGAGCAGTACTTC | CAISDMTDSYEQYF
TRBJ1-6 | . | . | TRBV30 | TGTGCCTGGAGCAGGCCATCCTATAATTCACCCCTCCACTTT | CAWSRPSYNSPLHF
TRBJ1-2 | . | . | TRBV19 | TGTGCCAGTAGTACTCAGGAAGCCAGCTACTATGGCTACACCTTC | CASSTQEASYYGYTF
TRBJ1-3 | . | . | TRBV4-3 | TGCGCCAGCAGCCAAGACGAGACAAGCTCTGGAAACACCATATATTTT | CASSQDETSSGNTIYF
TRBJ2-7 | . | . | TRBV29-1 | TGCAGCGTTCGCGGGACAGTCCTCAGGAACGAGCAGTACTTC | CSVRGTVLRNEQYF
TRBJ2-3 | . | . | TRBV19 | TGTGCCAGTACTAAAACCCTTAACACAGATACGCAGTATTTT | CASTKTLNTDTQYF
TRBJ2-7 | . | . | TRBV5-6 | TGTGCCAGCAGCTTAACTTCCTCCTACGAGCAGTACTTC | CASSLTSSYEQYF
TRBJ1-2 | . | . | TRBV7-9 | TGTGCCAGCAGCCTAGAGGGCGGGGCTGGCTATGGCTACACCTTC | CASSLEGGAGYGYTF
TRBJ1-1 | . | . | TRBV30 | TGTGCCTGGAGTGTACTGACTGAAGCTTTCTTT | CAWSVLTEAFF
TRBJ2-3 | . | TRBD2 | TRBV9 | TGTGCCAGCAGCGTAGGCGGGAGTGGGGCAGATACGCAGTATTTT | CASSVGGSGADTQYF
TRBJ2-2 | . | . | TRBV29-1 | TGCAGCGTTGAAGAGACTAGTCACACCGGGGAGCTGTTTTTT | CSVEETSHTGELFF
TRBJ2-3 | once | TRBD2 | TRBV27 | TGTGCCAGCAGGCGGGAGGGCCCCACAGATACGCAGTATTTT | CASRREGPTDTQYF
TRBJ1-2 | . | . | TRBV30 | TGTGCCCAAGATGGAGGGGCCGACTATGGCTACACCTTC | CAQDGGADYGYTF
TRBJ2-3 | . | . | TRBV30 | TGTGCCTGGGCCGGGACTCTTAGCACAGATACGCAGTATTTT | CAWAGTLSTDTQYF
TRBJ1-4 | . | . | TRBV9 | TGTGCCAGCAGCGTCAAGGGCAGGGCGCATGAAAAACTGTTTTTT | CASSVKGRAHEKLFF
TRBJ2-7 | few | . | TRBV7-9 | TGTGCCAGCAGTGCACAGGGCTACGAGCAGTACTTC | CASSAQGYEQYF
TRBJ1-4 | . | . | TRBV7-9 | TGTGCCAGCAGCTCTCAGGGGTCGGTTGAAAAACTGTTTTTT | CASSSQGSVEKLFF
TRBJ1-3 | . | . | TRBV5-1 | TGCGCCAGCAGCTTGACGACAGACGGAAACACCATATATTTT | CASSLTTDGNTIYF
TRBJ1-5 | . | . | TRBV19 | TGTGCCAGTAGTGCCCGAACAGGAAATAGCAATCAGCCCCAGCATTTT | CASSARTGNSNQPQHF
TRBJ2-5 | . | . | TRBV9 | TGTGCCAGCAGCGTATACGGGGGACAAGAGACCCAGTACTTC | CASSVYGGQETQYF
TRBJ2-1 | . | . | TRBV28 | TGTGCCAGCAGGCTCCAGTCCTACAATGAGCAGTTCTTC | CASRLQSYNEQFF
TRBJ2-2 | . | . | TRBV12-1 | TGTGCCAGCAGCTTTGCGCGACTAGCGGGACCTTACCCCGGGGAGCTGTTTTTT | CASSFARLAGPYPGELFF
TRBJ2-3 | . | . | TRBV7-9 | TGTGCCAGCAGCCCCCCACCGGAGGGACTCCCTTCTCCGCAGTATTTT | CASSPPPEGLPSPQYF
TRBJ2-5 | . | TRBD1 | TRBV10-3 | TGTGCCATCAGTGCAAAATCGACAGGGGTCCAAGAGACCCAGTACTTC | CAISAKSTGVQETQYF
TRBJ1-4 | . | TRBD1 | TRBV6-1 | TGTGCCAGCAGTGCGACAGGGACTTGGGCTAATGAAAAACTGTTTTTT | CASSATGTWANEKLFF
TRBJ1-5 | . | TRBD1 | TRBV7-2 | TGTGCCAGCAGCACCGGACAGGAAAATCAGCCCCAGCATTTT | CASSTGQENQPQHF
TRBJ2-4 | . | TRBD2 | TRBV5-4 | TGTGCCAGCAGCGGCGGACTAGCGGAGCTAGCCAAAAACATTCAGTACTTC | CASSGGLAELAKNIQYF